Below, 16 T cell receptor beta chains from the same sample are listed, as sequenced in a study of blood T cell repertoires in COVID-19. Assay: immunoSEQ multiplex PCR; the TCRdb copy retains only in-frame clones and omits some. This sample has 200,000 to 300,000 clones, with around nine tenths found just once. The specimen was peripheral blood. The receptors originated from a woman aged 55-75 years who had recovered from COVID-19.

This chain uses TRBV9 with TRBJ2-2; 11 bases agree with TRBD2. J lost 3 bases, V lost 2 bases, and 3 bases had no gene match. Germline CDR1 is SGDLS and CDR2 is YYNGEE. The CDR3 contains 16 residues. CDR3 DNA: TGTGCCAGCAGCGTTCTAGCGGGGGGTTACACCGGGGAGCTGTTTTTT. This translates into CASSVLAGGYTGELFF.

This clone was seen a few times. The chain uses TRBV27 and TRBJ2-5; TRBD1 matches 12 bases. The V segment lost 6 bases and the J segment 5 bases; nucleotides outside the gene matches: 16. The CDR3 is made up of 18 amino acids. In germline, CDR1 is MNHEY, CDR2 SMNVEV (reference sequence). The CDR3 loop reads CASSLRGAGTGGRETQYF. CDR3 DNA sequence: TGTGCCAGCAGCCTAAGGGGGGCAGGGACAGGGGGCCGGGAGACCCAGTACTTC.

The chain couples TRBV10-1 to TRBJ2-5, with D unresolved. The germline CDR1 and CDR2 sequences are WNHNN and SYGVQD (reference sequence). Trimming took 2 bases from V and 13 from J, leaving 23 bases between them. The CDR3 runs 15 residues. The CDR3 reads CASSENTVIQEMGYF. The CDR3 coding sequence is TGCGCCAGCAGTGAGAATACAGTGATCCAAGAGATGGGGTACTTC.

This clone has only a few counts. V and J are TRBV6-5 and TRBJ1-4, with D possibly TRBD1 on 6 matching bases. This CDR3 region has 15 residues. V was trimmed by 6 bases and J by 7 bases, leaving 18 bases between them. Germline V gene data show CDR1 as MNHEY and CDR2 as SVGAGI. CDR3 sequence reads: CASRALWGLSEKLFF. In nucleotides, the CDR3 is TGTGCCAGCAGGGCACTCTGGGGGCTGAGTGAAAAACTGTTTTTT.

V is TRBV7-3 and J is TRBJ2-1, with D possibly TRBD2 on 6 matching bases. The CDR3 spans 15 residues. Trimming pared 7 bases from V and 0 bases from J, leaving 13 bases between. Germline V lookup: CDR1 SGHTA, CDR2 FQGTGA. The CDR3 region is CASTPGGASYNEQFF. DNA for the CDR3: TGTGCCAGCACTCCCGGCGGGGCCTCCTACAATGAGCAGTTCTTC.

V is TRBV12-3 or TRBV12-4 and J is TRBJ2-2, with a tentative D call TRBD1 (6 bases). Deletions cut 10 bases from V and 7 bases from J, with 16 bases between. This CDR3 has 13 amino acids. CDR3 bases: TGTGCCACCCGGACAGAGAGGCGCGGGGAGCTGTTTTTT. It specifies CATRTERRGELFF.

The chain carries TRBV28 and TRBJ2-5; 9 bases are a match to TRBD1. The CDR3 is 15 residues long. Germline-derived CDR1 and CDR2 are MDHEN and SYDVKM. The trim removed 5 bases at V and 5 bases at J, leaving 9 bases unmatched. Here the CDR3 DNA reads TGTGCCAGCAGTCCGGGACAGGGAGAGAGGGAGACCCAGTACTTC. It yields the protein CASSPGQGERETQYF.

This sequence joins TRBV28 and TRBJ2-2; possibly TRBD1 for D (5 bases). Germline CDR1 is MDHEN and CDR2 is SYDVKM. V was pared by 3 bases and J by 1 base, with 12 bases between. This CDR3 region has 16 residues. The DNA for the CDR3 is TGTGCCAGCAGTTTTAGAGGACATTTGAACACCGGGGAGCTGTTTTTT. This translates into CASSFRGHLNTGELFF.

This chain joins TRBV20-1 and TRBJ2-1; D ambiguous. The germline CDR1 and CDR2 sequences are DFQATT and SNEGSKA (reference sequence). Deletions cut 4 bases from V and 8 bases from J, with 6 bases between. The CDR3 runs 10 residues. The chain's CDR3 is CSANPDEQFF. The CDR3 nucleotides are TGCAGTGCTAACCCGGATGAGCAGTTCTTC.

J is TRBJ2-5 and V is TRBV2, with D possibly TRBD1 on 5 matching bases. V was clipped by 7 bases and J by 2 bases, with 14 bases between them. Germline lookup yields CDR1 SNHLY and CDR2 FYNNEI. The length of the CDR3 is 14 residues. The CDR3 loop reads CASTKLTAQETQYF. CDR3 DNA sequence: TGTGCCAGCACCAAACTGACAGCTCAAGAGACCCAGTACTTC.

Details on this clone: A much larger clone differs by one base, so this may be a read error. The chain recombines TRBV5-4 with TRBJ2-7, with 10 bases lining up with TRBD2. The V and J ends lost 2 bases and 4 bases, in that order; junction bases with no gene match: 0. The CDR3 consists of 13 residues. Germline loops: CDR1 SGHNT, CDR2 YYREEE (reference sequence). The CDR3 is CASSFSGGYEQYF. The DNA for the CDR3 is TGTGCCAGCAGCTTTAGCGGGGGGTACGAGCAGTACTTC.

This chain joins TRBV5-8 and TRBJ2-5; 7 nucleotides match TRBD1. Germline values: CDR1 SGHTS, CDR2 YDEGEE. This CDR3 region has 17 residues. The V segment lost 0 bases and the J segment 6 bases; nucleotides outside the gene matches: 14. As DNA, the CDR3 is TGTGCCAGCAGCTTGGCCCCTGAGACAGGGAGTGAGCAGACCCAGTACTTC. Translated: CASSLAPETGSEQTQYF.

The chain uses TRBV5-6 and TRBJ1-6; 7 bases align to TRBD1. V was clipped by 1 base and J by 8 bases; unmatched bases: 3. Germline CDR1 SGHDT, CDR2 YYEEEE. This CDR3 comprises 14 residues. The CDR3 loop reads CASSLRQGDSPLHF. In DNA form, the CDR3 reads TGTGCCAGCAGCTTGCGGCAGGGGGATTCACCCCTCCACTTT.

V and J are TRBV28 and TRBJ2-3, with TRBD2 matching over 9 bases. This CDR3 has 18 amino acids. The germline V gene encodes CDR1 MDHEN and CDR2 SYDVKM. Trimming at V came to 0 bases and at J to 11 bases, leaving 18 bases not matched to a gene. The DNA of the CDR3 is TGTGCCAGCAGTTTATGGGGTAGCGGGGGCGGAGGTGGAGTGGGGCAGTATTTT. Residues: CASSLWGSGGGGGVGQYF.

A single count supports this clone. The gene calls are TRBV12-3 or TRBV12-4 and TRBJ2-7; D gene ambiguous. The CDR3 is made up of 13 amino acids. Trimming took 0 bases from V and 6 from J, leaving 9 bases between them. CDR3 residues: CASSLARSAEQYF. CDR3 nucleotides: TGTGCCAGCAGTTTAGCACGGTCTGCCGAGCAGTACTTC.

This rearrangement joins TRBV3-1 (or the pseudogene TRBV3-2) to TRBJ2-7, with TRBD2 identical over 9 bases. Germline V gene data show CDR1 as LGHDT and CDR2 as YNNKEL (reference sequence). CDR3 length: 13 residues. V lost 4 bases and J lost 12; bases outside the gene matches: 10. The CDR3 reads CASSPGLAGPRYF. The CDR3 region has the DNA TGTGCCAGCAGCCCCGGCCTAGCGGGGCCCCGGTACTTC.